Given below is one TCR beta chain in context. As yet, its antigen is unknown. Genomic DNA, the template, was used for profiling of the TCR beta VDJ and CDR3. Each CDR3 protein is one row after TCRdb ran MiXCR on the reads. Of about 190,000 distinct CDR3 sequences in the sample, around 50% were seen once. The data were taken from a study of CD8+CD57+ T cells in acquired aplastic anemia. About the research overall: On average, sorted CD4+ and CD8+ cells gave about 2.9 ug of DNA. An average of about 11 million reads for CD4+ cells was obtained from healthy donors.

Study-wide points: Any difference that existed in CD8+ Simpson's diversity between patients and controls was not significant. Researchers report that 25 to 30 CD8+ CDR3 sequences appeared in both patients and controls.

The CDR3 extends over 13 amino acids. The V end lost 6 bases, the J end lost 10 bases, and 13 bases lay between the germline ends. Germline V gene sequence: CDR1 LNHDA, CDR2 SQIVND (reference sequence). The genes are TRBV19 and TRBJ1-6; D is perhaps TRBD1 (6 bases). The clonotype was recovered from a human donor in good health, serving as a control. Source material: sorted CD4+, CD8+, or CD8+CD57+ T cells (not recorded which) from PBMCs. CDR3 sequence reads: CASSPRGGSPLHF. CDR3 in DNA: TGTGCCAGTAGCCCCAGGGGAGGGTCACCCCTCCACTTT. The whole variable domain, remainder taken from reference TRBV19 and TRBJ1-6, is DGGITQSPKYLFRKEGQNVTLSCEQNLNHDAMYWYRQDPGQGLRLIYYSQIVNDFQKGDIAEGYSVSREKKESFPLTVTSAQKNPTAFYLCASSPRGGSPLHFGNGTRLTVT.